The 11 T cell receptor beta chains in this list originate from one sample, sequenced in a study of blood T cell repertoires in COVID-19. Generated by immunoSEQ multiplex PCR, the TCRdb table keeps only in-frame clones and is missing some. The sample holds some 130,000 clones, 81% seen once. The specimen was peripheral blood. Receptors were obtained from an older woman with active or convalescent COVID-19.

The chain is built from TRBV28 and TRBJ1-2; 8 bases are shared with TRBD1. This CDR3 comprises 15 residues. Germline lookup yields CDR1 MDHEN and CDR2 SYDVKM. The V and J ends lost 5 bases and 4 bases, in that order; junction bases with no gene match: 9. CDR3 in DNA: TGTGCCAGCAGTACTCCGGGACAGGTGGCCTATGGCTACACCTTC. This translates into CASSTPGQVAYGYTF.

The genes are TRBV20-1 and TRBJ1-6, with D possibly being TRBD1 (5 bases). The V gene lost 3 bases and the J gene lost 6 bases, with 21 bases spanning the gap. Germline V gene lookup returns CDR1 DFQATT and CDR2 SNEGSKA (reference sequence). This CDR3 comprises 17 residues. This CDR3 reads CSASPRGLEVGNSPLHF. CDR3 DNA: TGCAGTGCTAGTCCCCGGGGGTTGGAAGTGGGTAATTCACCCCTCCACTTT.

This clone was picked up one time. V is TRBV5-1 and J is TRBJ2-3, with 7 positions matching TRBD2. The CDR3 covers 14 residues. The V segment lost 4 bases and the J segment 8 bases; nucleotides outside the gene matches: 10. In germline, CDR1 is SGHRS, CDR2 YFSETQ. The DNA of the CDR3 is TGCGCCAGCAGCCGGGGGGATCCTCGGGGTACGCAGTATTTT. It specifies CASSRGDPRGTQYF. Together with reference TRBV5-1 and TRBJ2-3, the CDR3 gives the full variable domain: KAGVTQTPRYLIKTRGQQVTLSCSPISGHRSVSWYQQTPGQGLQFLFEYFSETQRNKGNFPGRFSGRQFSNSRSEMNVSTLELGDSALYLCASSRGDPRGTQYFGPGTRLTVL.

V and J are TRBV11-3 and TRBJ1-1; D call uncertain. Germline values: CDR1 SGHNT, CDR2 YENEEA. Trimming took 4 bases from V and 3 from J, leaving 9 bases between them. There are 13 residues in the CDR3. Here the CDR3 DNA reads TGTGCCAGCAGCTCCAACACCTACACTGAAGCTTTCTTT. This gives the protein CASSSNTYTEAFF.

J is TRBJ2-5 and V is TRBV25-1, with D perhaps matching TRBD1 (5 bases). V was trimmed by 9 bases and J by 1 base, leaving 12 bases between them. This CDR3 has 13 residues. Per the germline V gene, CDR1 is MGHDK and CDR2 is SYGVNS. The CDR3 protein is CASSRAGQETQYF. CDR3 in DNA: TGTGCCAGTTCCAGGGCAGGCCAAGAGACCCAGTACTTC.

The chain is built from TRBV5-1 and TRBJ2-1; 8 bases align to TRBD2. The CDR3 consists of 15 residues. Trimming took 4 bases from V and 4 from J; bases not matched to a gene: 7. Germline values: CDR1 SGHRS, CDR2 YFSETQ. The CDR3 DNA reads as TGCGCCAGCAGCCCACAGCCGGGGGGGTACAATGAGCAGTTCTTC. This gives the protein CASSPQPGGYNEQFF.

This clone was found a few times. V is TRBV2 and J is TRBJ2-5, with D maybe TRBD2 (6 bases). CDR1 and CDR2 (germline): SNHLY, FYNNEI. Trimming removed 8 bases at V and 4 bases at J, with 11 bases between. The CDR3 spans 12 residues. In nucleotides, the CDR3 is TGTGCCAGCCGATACGGGGGAGAGACCCAGTACTTC. Protein sequence: CASRYGGETQYF.

The chain carries TRBV6-1 and TRBJ1-2; 7 positions match TRBD1. The V gene's germline CDR1 is MNHNS and CDR2 SASEGT. Trimming cost V 1 base and J 3 bases; bases outside gene matches: 5. This CDR3 has 15 amino acids. The CDR3 DNA reads as TGTGCCAGCAGTGAAGTGGGGACAGTGGACTATGGCTACACCTTC. Protein product: CASSEVGTVDYGYTF.

The chain recombines TRBV3-1 (or the pseudogene TRBV3-2) with TRBJ1-5, with D perhaps TRBD1 (6 bases). V dropped 1 base and J dropped 5 bases, with 9 bases sitting between them. This CDR3 region has 14 residues. Germline values: CDR1 LGHDT, CDR2 YNNKEL (reference sequence). The CDR3 loop is CASSQGSGDQPQHF. The CDR3 DNA reads as TGTGCCAGCAGCCAAGGGTCAGGGGATCAGCCCCAGCATTTT.

This clone appeared a few times. The J gene is TRBJ1-2, the V gene TRBV19; possible D gene TRBD1, 6 bases. The germline V gene encodes CDR1 LNHDA and CDR2 SQIVND (reference sequence). The CDR3 is 15 amino acids. Trimming left V 4 bases short and J 4 bases short, with 16 bases between. The CDR3 sequence: CASSTTGDRRYGYTF. CDR3 DNA sequence: TGTGCCAGTAGTACTACAGGAGACAGGCGCTATGGCTACACCTTC.

The chain combines TRBV9 with TRBJ2-1; the match to TRBD2 covers 11 bases. CDR3 length: 15 amino acids. V trimming: 4 bases; J trimming: 6 bases; junction bases outside the gene matches: 6. Germline CDR1 reads SGDLS; CDR2 reads YYNGEE. CDR3 protein: CASSPRLAGSNEQFF. The DNA for the CDR3 is TGTGCCAGCAGCCCAAGACTAGCGGGAAGCAATGAGCAGTTCTTC.